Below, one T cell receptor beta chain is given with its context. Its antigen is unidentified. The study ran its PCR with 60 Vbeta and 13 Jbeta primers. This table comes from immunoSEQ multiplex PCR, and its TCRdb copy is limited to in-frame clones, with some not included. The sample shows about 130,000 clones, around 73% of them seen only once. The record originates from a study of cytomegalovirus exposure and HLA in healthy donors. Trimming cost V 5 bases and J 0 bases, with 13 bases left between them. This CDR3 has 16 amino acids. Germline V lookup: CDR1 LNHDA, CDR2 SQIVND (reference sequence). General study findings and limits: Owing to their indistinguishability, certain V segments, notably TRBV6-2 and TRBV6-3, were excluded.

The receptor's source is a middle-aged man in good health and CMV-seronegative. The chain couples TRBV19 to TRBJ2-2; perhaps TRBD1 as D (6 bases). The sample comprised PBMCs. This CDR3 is CASSFGSGANTGELFF. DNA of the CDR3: TGTGCCAGTAGTTTTGGGTCAGGGGCGAACACCGGGGAGCTGTTTTTT.